The T cell receptor beta chain under discussion was sequenced for a study of graft-versus-host responses after intestinal transplantation. Turning to the study itself: Recipients got multivisceral, liver-intestinal, or isolated intestinal transplants. Each patient got anti-thymocyte globulin induction, then tacrolimus and steroids for roughly 3 years. Findings and caveats of the study: Present in recipient marrow, GvH clones included some that appeared first in ileum or blood.

This table comes from immunoSEQ multiplex PCR, and its TCRdb copy is limited to in-frame clones, with some not included. The sample lists approximately 82,000 clones, around 93% occurring once. With regard to this clone: Antigen: not known.

The CDR3 is made up of 14 amino acids. Germline CDR1 and CDR2: LNHDA and SQIVND (reference sequence). The ends were cut back, 7 bases at V and 0 bases at J, with 13 bases in the middle. The TCR was taken from a human donor who was the organ donor for an intestinal transplant. This sequence joins TRBV19 and TRBJ2-7; D possibly corresponds to TRBD2 (6 bases). The starting material was unstimulated CD8+ T cells sorted from spleen or lymph node cells, obtained before transplant. CDR3 in amino acids: CASTQGLYSYEQYF. The CDR3 DNA reads TGTGCCAGTACTCAGGGACTGTACTCCTACGAGCAGTACTTC.